Listed here are 23 T cell receptor beta chains from one sample, sequenced in a study of blood T cell repertoires in COVID-19. Produced via immunoSEQ multiplex PCR; TCRdb's table is partial and in-frame only. This sample has roughly 230,000 clones; around 87% occur once, and the top ten carry roughly 7.2%. Material for sequencing was PBMCs or T cells enriched from blood (not recorded which). These receptors were obtained from a young man in a cohort exposed to, infected with or recovered from COVID-19 (not recorded which).

The chain is built from TRBV12-2 and TRBJ2-7; no check of the table's D call, TRBD2, against the DNA was made. TRBV12-2 is a recognized pseudogene. The CDR3 is 17 residues long. This CDR3 reads CASRLERWREGRYEQYF. CDR3 DNA: TGTGCAAGTCGCTTAGAGCGCTGGCGGGAGGGCCGGTACGAGCAGTACTTC.

The V gene is TRBV5-4, the J gene TRBJ1-2; 9 bases match TRBD1. Unmatched junction bases numbered 16, after V lost 9 bases and J lost 4 bases. The CDR3 covers 16 residues. Germline V gene data show CDR1 as SGHNT and CDR2 as YYREEE (reference sequence). The CDR3 loop is CAIVTGTGTSGYGYTF. In DNA, the CDR3 is TGTGCCATCGTCACCGGGACAGGGACCTCTGGCTATGGCTACACCTTC.

J is TRBJ2-1 and V is TRBV3-1 (or the pseudogene TRBV3-2); 8 bases fit TRBD1. V dropped 2 bases and J dropped 8; count of bases not matched to a gene: 14. The CDR3 is made up of 17 amino acids. CDR1 and CDR2 (germline): LGHDT, YNNKEL (reference sequence). CDR3 in DNA: TGTGCCAGCAGCCAACCCCGACAGGGGTCAAGTCGATATGAGCAGTTCTTC. This codes for CASSQPRQGSSRYEQFF.

V and J are TRBV15 and TRBJ2-1; D not certain. The V gene's germline CDR1 is LNHNV and CDR2 YYDKDF (reference sequence). V shed 2 bases and J shed 5 bases, with 7 bases lying between them. The CDR3 runs 13 residues. Here the CDR3 DNA reads TGTGCCACCAGCAGAACACCGAACAATGAGCAGTTCTTC. This codes for CATSRTPNNEQFF.

V and J are TRBV10-3 and TRBJ1-4; D unclear. There are 16 residues in the CDR3. Germline loops: CDR1 ENHRY, CDR2 SYGVKD. V lost 6 bases and J lost 0, with 14 bases in between. This CDR3 is CAISAGSSATNEKLFF. For the CDR3, the DNA is TGTGCCATCAGCGCCGGTAGTTCGGCAACTAATGAAAAACTGTTTTTT.

Here the CDR3 reads CASSLTSGSTDTQYF. As DNA, the CDR3 is TGTGCCAGCAGCTTGACTAGCGGAAGCACAGATACGCAGTATTTT. V usage is TRBV5-4 and J usage is TRBJ2-3, with TRBD2 identical over 8 bases. The germline V gene has CDR1 SGHNT and CDR2 YYREEE (reference sequence). V trimming: 1 base; J trimming: 0 bases; junction bases outside the gene matches: 1. The CDR3 contains 15 residues.

The V call is TRBV6-2 or TRBV6-3, the J call TRBJ2-3; perhaps TRBD1 as D (5 bases). Germline CDR1 is MNHEY and CDR2 is SVGEGT. Trimming took off 4 bases at V and 10 bases at J, with 9 bases between the two ends. CDR3 length: 11 residues. CDR3 residues: CASSWVGPQYF. CDR3 nucleotides: TGTGCCAGCAGTTGGGTGGGGCCGCAGTATTTT.

The chain combines TRBV6-5 with TRBJ2-1; 8 nucleotides align to TRBD1. V lost 10 bases to trimming and J lost 0 bases; unmatched junction nucleotides: 8. This CDR3 is 15 amino acids long. Germline V gene data show CDR1 as MNHEY and CDR2 as SVGAGI. The CDR3 loop reads CANGDTGGSYNEQFF. The DNA of the CDR3 is TGTGCCAACGGAGATACAGGGGGCTCCTACAATGAGCAGTTCTTC.

The chain couples TRBV9 to TRBJ2-1, with 7 bases identical to TRBD1. CDR1 and CDR2 (germline): SGDLS, YYNGEE. With V trimmed by 4 bases and J by 6 bases, 19 bases remained unmatched. This CDR3 has 18 residues. This CDR3 is CASSTRGIMGRPSNEQFF. CDR3 nucleotides: TGTGCCAGCAGCACCAGGGGGATAATGGGGCGGCCTTCCAATGAGCAGTTCTTC.

This clone occurred once. The J gene is TRBJ1-5, the V gene TRBV7-9, with 7 positions matching TRBD1. The CDR3 is made up of 14 amino acids. With V trimmed by 9 bases and J by 5 bases, 10 bases remained unmatched. Germline V lookup: CDR1 SEHNR, CDR2 FQNEAQ (reference sequence). The CDR3 bases are TGTGCCAGGCGCCCTGACAGGGAAGATCAGCCCCAGCATTTT. Translating gives CARRPDREDQPQHF.

The chain employs TRBV5-4 and TRBJ1-1; 7 bases match TRBD1. After removal of 4 bases from V and 0 bases from J, the junction contained 6 bases not matched to a gene. The length of the CDR3 is 15 residues. From germline, CDR1 is SGHNT and CDR2 YYREEE (reference sequence). CDR3 sequence reads: CASSVDRVMNTEAFF. CDR3 nucleotide sequence: TGTGCCAGCAGCGTAGACAGGGTTATGAACACTGAAGCTTTCTTT.

The V call is TRBV28, the J call TRBJ2-7; D uncertain. Deletions cut 3 bases from V and 6 bases from J, with 9 bases between. The CDR3 covers 12 residues. In germline, CDR1 is MDHEN, CDR2 SYDVKM. CDR3 sequence (DNA): TGTGCCAGCAGTTTCGTCCGAGTCGAGCAGTACTTC. This codes for CASSFVRVEQYF. Filled out from reference TRBV28 and TRBJ2-7, the complete variable domain reads DVKVTQSSRYLVKRTGEKVFLECVQDMDHENMFWYRQDPGLGLRLIYFSYDVKMKEKGDIPEGYSVSREKKERFSLILESASTNQTSMYLCASSFVRVEQYFGPGTRLTVT.

The chain has TRBV9 and TRBJ1-5, with unresolved D. The germline gives CDR1 SGDLS, CDR2 YYNGEE. This CDR3 has 15 residues. Trimming took off 4 bases at V and 3 bases at J, with 14 bases between the two ends. CDR3 nucleotides: TGTGCCAGCAGCCCCGACACCGGATTCAATCAGCCCCAGCATTTT. Its translation is CASSPDTGFNQPQHF.

The rearrangement joins TRBV18 to TRBJ1-1, with a tentative D call TRBD1 (5 bases). CDR1 and CDR2 from the germline V gene are KGHSH and LQKENI. Trimming cost V 2 bases and J 3 bases, with 7 bases left between them. The CDR3 contains 13 residues. CDR3 residues: CASSPGADTEAFF. CDR3 coding DNA: TGTGCCAGCTCACCAGGGGCGGACACTGAAGCTTTCTTT.

V is TRBV9 and J is TRBJ2-7; D is possibly TRBD2 (6 bases). V lost 3 bases and J 0 bases, leaving 16 bases between the germline ends. CDR1 and CDR2 (germline): SGDLS, YYNGEE. This CDR3 has 16 residues. The CDR3 sequence: CASSGNPTTSSYEQYF. In nucleotides, the CDR3 is TGTGCCAGCAGCGGAAACCCTACGACTAGCTCCTACGAGCAGTACTTC.

This clone was seen just once. The rearrangement links TRBV7-9 to TRBJ2-5, with 7 nucleotides matching TRBD1. The CDR3 covers 13 residues. V lost 5 bases, J lost 5 bases, and 5 bases stayed unmatched. Looked up from germline, CDR1 is SEHNR and CDR2 is FQNEAQ (reference sequence). CDR3 bases: TGTGCCAGCAGCCCAGGGACAGTTGAGACCCAGTACTTC. This encodes CASSPGTVETQYF.

The chain employs TRBV19 and TRBJ2-1, with D possibly TRBD1 on 6 matching bases. The CDR3 runs to 13 residues. V was shortened by 1 base and J by 5 bases, with 6 bases between the two germline ends. CDR1 and CDR2 from the germline V gene are LNHDA and SQIVND (reference sequence). The CDR3 is CASSIGDNNEQFF. The CDR3 DNA sequence: TGTGCCAGTAGTATAGGGGACAACAATGAGCAGTTCTTC.

The rearrangement uses TRBV5-6 and TRBJ1-4, with D possibly matching TRBD1 (6 bases). V lost 3 bases and J 7 bases, leaving 19 bases between the germline ends. The CDR3 loop spans 16 amino acids. Germline-derived CDR1 and CDR2 are SGHDT and YYEEEE. The CDR3 nucleotides are TGTGCCAGCAGCTCCTCCGGTAGGGACATTATTGAAAAACTGTTTTTT. This sequence encodes CASSSSGRDIIEKLFF.

The V call is TRBV3-1 (or the pseudogene TRBV3-2), the J call TRBJ2-2, with unresolved D. Between the trimmed V and J ends, which lost 2 bases and 6 bases, there was a span of 19 bases. CDR1 and CDR2 from the germline V gene are LGHDT and YNNKEL (reference sequence). CDR3 length: 17 amino acids. The CDR3 nucleotides are TGTGCCAGCAGCCAATCCCGGGTCGATATCATAGCCGGGGAGCTGTTTTTT. Amino acid sequence: CASSQSRVDIIAGELFF.

The DNA for the CDR3 is TGTGCCAGCAGTTCCAATTCTCCGGGACTAGCGGGTACCAGGTCCCTAGAGCAGTACTTC. Residues: CASSSNSPGLAGTRSLEQYF. This sequence joins TRBV28 and TRBJ2-7; 12 bases agree with TRBD2. Trimming cost V 4 bases and J 7 bases; bases outside gene matches: 23. The germline V gene encodes CDR1 MDHEN and CDR2 SYDVKM. CDR3 length equals 20 residues.

V is TRBV5-1 and J is TRBJ2-7, with TRBD2 as a possible D gene (6 bases). The V and J ends lost 6 bases and 4 bases respectively, with 14 bases between them. The CDR3 is 13 residues long. Germline V gives CDR1 SGHRS, CDR2 YFSETQ. CDR3 region: CASNPGGDYEQYF. In DNA form, the CDR3 reads TGCGCCAGCAACCCTGGCGGGGATTACGAGCAGTACTTC.

The rearrangement joins TRBV29-1 to TRBJ1-3; maybe TRBD1 (6 bases). Germline loops: CDR1 SQVTM, CDR2 ANQGSEA. The CDR3 has 14 residues. The V end lost 5 bases, the J end lost 2 bases, and 13 bases lay between the germline ends. CDR3 sequence (DNA): TGCAGCGTTAAAGGGGGGGTTGCTGGAAACACCATATATTTT. Protein: CSVKGGVAGNTIYF.

This clone has a single count. The V gene is TRBV28, the J gene TRBJ1-1; 7 bases are shared with TRBD1. V lost 7 bases and J lost 0; bases outside the gene matches: 2. The CDR3 is 13 residues long. Germline V lookup: CDR1 MDHEN, CDR2 SYDVKM. The CDR3 coding sequence is TGTGCCAGCAAGGGACAGTTGAACACTGAAGCTTTCTTT. It yields the protein CASKGQLNTEAFF. Complete variable domain (other parts from reference TRBV28 and TRBJ1-1): DVKVTQSSRYLVKRTGEKVFLECVQDMDHENMFWYRQDPGLGLRLIYFSYDVKMKEKGDIPEGYSVSREKKERFSLILESASTNQTSMYLCASKGQLNTEAFFGQGTRLTVV.